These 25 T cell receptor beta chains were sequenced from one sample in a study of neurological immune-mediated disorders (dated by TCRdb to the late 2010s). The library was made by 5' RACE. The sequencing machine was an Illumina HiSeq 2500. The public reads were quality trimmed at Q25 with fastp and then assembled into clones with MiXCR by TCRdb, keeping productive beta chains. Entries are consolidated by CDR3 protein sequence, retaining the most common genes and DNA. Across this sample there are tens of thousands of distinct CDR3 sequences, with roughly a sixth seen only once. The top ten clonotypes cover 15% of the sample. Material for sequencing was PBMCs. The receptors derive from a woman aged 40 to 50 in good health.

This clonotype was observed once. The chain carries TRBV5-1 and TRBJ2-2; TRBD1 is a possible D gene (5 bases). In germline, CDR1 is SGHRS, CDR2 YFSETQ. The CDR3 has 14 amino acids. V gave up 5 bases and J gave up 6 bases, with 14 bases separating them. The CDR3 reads CASSIQGYPGELFF. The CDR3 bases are TGCGCCAGCAGTATCCAGGGATATCCCGGGGAGCTGTTTTTT.

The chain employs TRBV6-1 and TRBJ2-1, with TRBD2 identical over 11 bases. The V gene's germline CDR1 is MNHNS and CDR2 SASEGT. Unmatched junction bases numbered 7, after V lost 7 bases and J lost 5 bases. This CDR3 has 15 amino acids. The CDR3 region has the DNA TGTGCCAGCAAAGAGACTAGCGGGGCCAACAATGAGCAGTTCTTC. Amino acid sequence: CASKETSGANNEQFF.

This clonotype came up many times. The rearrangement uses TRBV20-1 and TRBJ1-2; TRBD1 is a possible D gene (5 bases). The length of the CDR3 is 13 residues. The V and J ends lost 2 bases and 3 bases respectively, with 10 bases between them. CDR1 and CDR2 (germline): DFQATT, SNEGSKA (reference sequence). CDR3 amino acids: CSARRQPHYGYTF. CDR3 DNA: TGCAGTGCTAGAAGACAGCCACACTATGGCTACACCTTC.

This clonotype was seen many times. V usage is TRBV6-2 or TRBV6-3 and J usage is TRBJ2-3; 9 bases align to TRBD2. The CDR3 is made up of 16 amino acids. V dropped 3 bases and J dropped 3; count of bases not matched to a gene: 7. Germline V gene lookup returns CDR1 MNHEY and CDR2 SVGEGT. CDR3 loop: CASSYGRGGATDTQYF. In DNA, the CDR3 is TGTGCCAGCAGTTATGGACGCGGGGGGGCAACAGATACGCAGTATTTT.

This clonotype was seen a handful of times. The CDR3 DNA reads TGTGCAAGTCGCTCACCGGAACCTACACGGGGGGCTAATGAAAAACTGTTTTTT. This encodes CASRSPEPTRGANEKLFF. This chain joins TRBV12-2 and TRBJ1-4; the tabulated D call, TRBD1, remains unverified against the DNA. TRBV12-2 is a documented pseudogene. The CDR3 spans 18 residues.

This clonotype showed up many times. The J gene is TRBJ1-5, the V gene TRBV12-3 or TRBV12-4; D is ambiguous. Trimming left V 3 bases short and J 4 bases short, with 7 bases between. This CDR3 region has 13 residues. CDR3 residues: CASSLSGNQPQHF. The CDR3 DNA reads TGTGCCAGCAGTTTGTCAGGTAATCAGCCCCAGCATTTT.

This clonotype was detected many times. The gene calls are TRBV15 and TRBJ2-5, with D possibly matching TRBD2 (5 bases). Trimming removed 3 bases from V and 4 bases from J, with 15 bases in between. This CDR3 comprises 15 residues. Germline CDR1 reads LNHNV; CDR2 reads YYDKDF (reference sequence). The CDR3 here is CATSSSGLHGETQYF. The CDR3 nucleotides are TGTGCCACCAGCAGTTCCGGACTCCACGGAGAGACCCAGTACTTC. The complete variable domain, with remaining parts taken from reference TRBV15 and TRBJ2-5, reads DAMVIQNPRYQVTQFGKPVTLSCSQTLNHNVMYWYQQKSSQAPKLLFHYYDKDFNNEADTPDNFQSRRPNTSFCFLDIRSPGLGDTAMYLCATSSSGLHGETQYFGPGTRLLVL.

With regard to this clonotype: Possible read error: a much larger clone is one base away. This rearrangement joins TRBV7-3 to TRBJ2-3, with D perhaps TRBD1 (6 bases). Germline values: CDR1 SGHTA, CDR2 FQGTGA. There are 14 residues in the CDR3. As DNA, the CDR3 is TGTGTCAGCAGCTCCCTGGGGGCAGGAGATACGCAGTATTTT. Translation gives CVSSSLGAGDTQYF.

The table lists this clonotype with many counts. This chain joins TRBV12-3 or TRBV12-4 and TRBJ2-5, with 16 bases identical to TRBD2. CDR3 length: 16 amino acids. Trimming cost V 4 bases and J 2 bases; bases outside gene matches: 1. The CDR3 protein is CASSSGLAGGQETQYF. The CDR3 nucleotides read TGTGCCAGCAGTTCGGGACTAGCGGGGGGGCAAGAGACCCAGTACTTC.

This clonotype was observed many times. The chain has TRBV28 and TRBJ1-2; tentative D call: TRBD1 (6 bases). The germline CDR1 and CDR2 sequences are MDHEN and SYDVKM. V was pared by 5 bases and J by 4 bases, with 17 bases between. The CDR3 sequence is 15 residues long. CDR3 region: CASSETGREGYGYTF. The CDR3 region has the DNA TGTGCCAGCAGTGAAACAGGGAGAGAGGGCTATGGCTACACCTTC.

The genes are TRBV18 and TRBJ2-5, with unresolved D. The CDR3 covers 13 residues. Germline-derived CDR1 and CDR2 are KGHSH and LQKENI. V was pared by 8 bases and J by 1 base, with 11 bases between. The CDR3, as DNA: TGTGCCAGCACGGTCGGCGCCCAAGAGACCCAGTACTTC. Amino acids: CASTVGAQETQYF.

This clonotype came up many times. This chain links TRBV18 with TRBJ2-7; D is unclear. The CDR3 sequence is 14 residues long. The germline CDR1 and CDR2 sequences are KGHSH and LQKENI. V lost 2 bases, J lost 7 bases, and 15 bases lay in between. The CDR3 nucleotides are TGTGCCAGCTCACCATCATCAGGAGAGAAAGAGCAGTACTTC. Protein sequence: CASSPSSGEKEQYF.

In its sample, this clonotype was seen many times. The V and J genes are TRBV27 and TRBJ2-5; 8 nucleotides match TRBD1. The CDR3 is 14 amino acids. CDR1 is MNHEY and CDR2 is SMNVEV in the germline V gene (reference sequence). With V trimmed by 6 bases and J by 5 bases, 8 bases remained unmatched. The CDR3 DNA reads TGTGCCAGCAGCCCGACTCGGACAGGGGAGACCCAGTACTTC. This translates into CASSPTRTGETQYF.

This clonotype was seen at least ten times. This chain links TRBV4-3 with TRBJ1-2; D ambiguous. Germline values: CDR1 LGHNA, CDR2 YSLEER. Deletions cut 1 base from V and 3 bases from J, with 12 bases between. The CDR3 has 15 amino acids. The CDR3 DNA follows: TGCGCCAGCAGCCAAGCCTTACAGTTTTACTATGGCTACACCTTC. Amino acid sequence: CASSQALQFYYGYTF.

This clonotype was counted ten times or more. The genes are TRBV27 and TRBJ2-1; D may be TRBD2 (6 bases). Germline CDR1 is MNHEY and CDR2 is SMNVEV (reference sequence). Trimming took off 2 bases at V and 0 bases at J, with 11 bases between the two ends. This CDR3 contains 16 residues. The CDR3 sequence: CASSLGAGSSYNEQFF. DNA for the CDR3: TGTGCCAGCAGTTTAGGGGCGGGGAGCTCCTACAATGAGCAGTTCTTC.

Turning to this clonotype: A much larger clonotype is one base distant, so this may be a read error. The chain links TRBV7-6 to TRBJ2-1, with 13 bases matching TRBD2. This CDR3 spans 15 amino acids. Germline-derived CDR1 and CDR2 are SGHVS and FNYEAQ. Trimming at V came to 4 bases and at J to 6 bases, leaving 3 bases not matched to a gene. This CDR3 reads CASSSLAGGGNEQFF. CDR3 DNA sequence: TGTGCCAGCAGCTCACTAGCGGGGGGGGGCAATGAGCAGTTCTTC.

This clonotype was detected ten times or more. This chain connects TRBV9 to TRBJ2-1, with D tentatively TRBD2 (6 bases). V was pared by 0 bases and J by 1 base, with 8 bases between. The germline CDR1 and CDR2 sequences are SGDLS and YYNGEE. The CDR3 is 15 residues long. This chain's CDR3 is CASSVVGTSYNEQFF. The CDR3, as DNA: TGTGCCAGCAGCGTAGTAGGGACTTCCTACAATGAGCAGTTCTTC.

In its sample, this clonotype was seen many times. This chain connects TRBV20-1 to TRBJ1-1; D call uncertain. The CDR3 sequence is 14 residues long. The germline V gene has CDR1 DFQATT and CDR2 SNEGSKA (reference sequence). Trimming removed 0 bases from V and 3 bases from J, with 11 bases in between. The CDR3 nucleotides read TGCAGTGCTAGAGAGTGGATTCCCCACACTGAAGCTTTCTTT. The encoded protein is CSAREWIPHTEAFF.

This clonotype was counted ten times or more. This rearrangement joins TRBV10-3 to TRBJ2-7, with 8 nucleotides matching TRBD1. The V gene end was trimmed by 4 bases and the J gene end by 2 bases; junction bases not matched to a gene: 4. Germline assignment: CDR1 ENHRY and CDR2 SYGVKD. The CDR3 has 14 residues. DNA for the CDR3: TGTGCCATCAGTGGGCCGACAGGGGCCTACGAGCAGTACGTC. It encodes CAISGPTGAYEQYV.

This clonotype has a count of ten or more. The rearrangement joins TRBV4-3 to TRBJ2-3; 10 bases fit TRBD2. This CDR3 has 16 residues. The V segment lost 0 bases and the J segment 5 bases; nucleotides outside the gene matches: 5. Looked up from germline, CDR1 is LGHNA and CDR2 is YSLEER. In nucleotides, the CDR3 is TGCGCCAGCAGCCAAGACTCAGCGGGGGGGCGAGATACGCAGTATTTT. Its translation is CASSQDSAGGRDTQYF.

CDR3 sequence: CAWSIGAWELFF. CDR3 bases: TGTGCCTGGAGTATCGGGGCCTGGGAGCTGTTTTTT. The chain carries TRBV30 and TRBJ2-2; D may be TRBD1 or TRBD2 (5 bases each). Looked up from germline, CDR1 is GTSNPN and CDR2 is SVGIG (reference sequence). V gave up 2 bases and J gave up 9 bases, with 10 bases separating them. The CDR3 contains 12 residues.

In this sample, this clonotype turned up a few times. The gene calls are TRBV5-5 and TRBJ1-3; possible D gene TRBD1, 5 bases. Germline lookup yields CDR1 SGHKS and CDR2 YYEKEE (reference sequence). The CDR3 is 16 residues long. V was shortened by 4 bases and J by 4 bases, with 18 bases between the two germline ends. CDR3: CASSADFARDGNTIYF. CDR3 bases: TGTGCCAGCAGCGCGGACTTCGCCAGGGACGGAAACACCATATATTTT.

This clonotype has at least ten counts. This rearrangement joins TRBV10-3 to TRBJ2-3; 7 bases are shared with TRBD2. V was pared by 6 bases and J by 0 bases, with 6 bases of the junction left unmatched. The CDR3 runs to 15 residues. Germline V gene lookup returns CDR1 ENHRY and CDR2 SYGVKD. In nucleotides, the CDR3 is TGTGCCATCAGCGACCGGGGGGTGAGCACAGATACGCAGTATTTT. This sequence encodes CAISDRGVSTDTQYF.

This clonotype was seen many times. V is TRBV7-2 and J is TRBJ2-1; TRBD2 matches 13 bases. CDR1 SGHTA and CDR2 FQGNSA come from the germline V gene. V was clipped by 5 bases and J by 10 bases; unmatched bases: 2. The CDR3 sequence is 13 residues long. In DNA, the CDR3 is TGTGCCAGCAGCCGGGGACTAGCGGGAGAGCAGTTCTTC. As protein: CASSRGLAGEQFF.

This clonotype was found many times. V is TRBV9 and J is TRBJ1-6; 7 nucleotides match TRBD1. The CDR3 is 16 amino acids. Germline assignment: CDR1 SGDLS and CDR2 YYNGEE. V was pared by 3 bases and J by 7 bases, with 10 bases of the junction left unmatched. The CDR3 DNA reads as TGTGCCAGCAGCGAGTACGACGGGACAGCGAATTCACCCCTCCACTTT. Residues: CASSEYDGTANSPLHF.